A single TCR beta chain is shown here with its context. Researchers prepared the TCRbeta library using unique molecular identifiers, the study reports. TCRdb recomputed calls from the PCR reads with MiXCR, one row per CDR3 protein. The profile shows approximately 100,000 distinct CDR3 sequences, 10% to 15% of them singletons. The sample comes from a study of T-cell reconstitution after alpha-beta-depleted transplantation in children. CDR3 length: 15 residues. V lost 1 base and J 1 base, leaving 10 bases between the germline ends. Germline V gene data show CDR1 as LGHDT and CDR2 as YNNKEL (reference sequence).

The sample was PBMCs from the stem cell graft donor, taken from the stem cell graft. The V gene is TRBV3-1, the J gene TRBJ1-1; D gene uncertain. The source of this sequence is a human donor who donated a stem cell graft to a child with inherited bone marrow failure. CDR3 loop: CASSQVLDWNTEAFF. CDR3 nucleotides: TGTGCCAGCAGCCAAGTACTAGACTGGAACACTGAAGCTTTCTTT.